Below, 29 T cell receptor beta chains from the same sample are listed, as sequenced in a study of T cells in Graves' hyperthyroidism and ophthalmopathy. There were TCR beta CDR3 regions amplified from RNA transcripts. The study used the HTBI primer set for a first-round RT-PCR of the TCR CDR3. TCRdb re-analysed the multiplex PCR reads in MiXCR, keeping a single row per CDR3 protein. Found here are 300,000 to 450,000 distinct CDR3 sequences, approximately 15% of them singletons; the top ten hold 11%. Sample: blood. Receptor source: a woman in her fifties or sixties with Graves' hyperthyroidism.

This clonotype was counted at least ten times. The chain uses TRBV30 and TRBJ2-7; D may be TRBD2 (5 bases). The V and J ends lost 2 bases and 3 bases respectively, with 5 bases between them. The CDR3 is made up of 11 amino acids. Looked up from germline, CDR1 is GTSNPN and CDR2 is SVGIG (reference sequence). The CDR3 spells CAWSSGYEQYF. CDR3 coding DNA: TGTGCCTGGAGTAGCGGCTACGAGCAGTACTTC.

This clonotype was picked up many times. The chain couples TRBV2 to TRBJ1-3, with 9 bases matching TRBD1. CDR1 SNHLY and CDR2 FYNNEI come from the germline V gene. The CDR3 has 16 residues. V was clipped by 5 bases and J by 4 bases; unmatched bases: 9. The CDR3 DNA reads TGTGCCAGCAGTATACAGGGGGCGAGGACCGGAAACACCATATATTTT. Its protein product is CASSIQGARTGNTIYF.

Remarks on this clonotype: Possible read error: a much larger clone is one base away. The chain employs TRBV7-9 and TRBJ2-7, with D possibly matching TRBD2 (6 bases). CDR1 is SEHNR, CDR2 FQNEAQ, per germline (reference sequence). Trimming cost V 5 bases and J 0 bases, with 14 bases left between them. The CDR3 is 15 residues long. CDR3 loop: CASSLTSRPSYEQYF. CDR3 coding DNA: TGTGCCAGCAGCCTTACTAGCAGACCCTCCTACGAGCAGTACTTC.

This clonotype was seen more than once but under ten times. J is TRBJ1-4 and V is TRBV6-6, with TRBD1 identical over 10 bases. Trimming at V came to 1 base and at J to 9 bases, leaving 5 bases not matched to a gene. The CDR3 is 15 amino acids. Germline V gene data show CDR1 as MNHNY and CDR2 as SVGAGI (reference sequence). CDR3 nucleotide sequence: TGTGCCAGCAGTTACTTCTCAGACAGGGGGCAAAAACTGTTTTTT. Protein sequence: CASSYFSDRGQKLFF.

The sample holds many counts of this clonotype. The chain is built from TRBV5-1 and TRBJ1-2; D is possibly TRBD1 (5 bases). V lost 1 base and J 6 bases, leaving 10 bases between the germline ends. Germline-derived CDR1 and CDR2 are SGHRS and YFSETQ. CDR3 length equals 13 residues. The CDR3 reads CASSLRDVDGYTF. CDR3 nucleotides: TGCGCCAGCAGCTTGCGGGACGTCGATGGCTACACCTTC.

The chain employs TRBV18 and TRBJ2-6; D ambiguous. This CDR3 has 17 residues. Trimming stripped 3 bases from V and 2 bases from J, with 14 bases between. Per germline, CDR1 KGHSH and CDR2 LQKENI. CDR3 in amino acids: CASSPQEFPAGANVLTF. CDR3 DNA sequence: TGTGCCAGCTCACCCCAGGAGTTCCCAGCTGGGGCCAACGTCCTGACTTTC.

This clonotype was seen ten or more times. CDR3 in DNA: TGTGCCAGCAGCCAGGTCCTAGCCAAAAACATTCAGTACTTC. Its protein product is CASSQVLAKNIQYF. This chain joins TRBV6-1 and TRBJ2-4, with D hard to call. This CDR3 contains 14 residues. CDR1 is MNHNS, CDR2 SASEGT, per germline. V was shortened by 6 bases and J by 0 bases, with 9 bases between the two germline ends.

This chain links TRBV4-1 with TRBJ1-1; no clear D gene. The germline V and J ends were trimmed by 1 base and 0 bases, with 12 bases remaining between them. CDR1 MGHRA and CDR2 YSYEKL come from the germline V gene. The CDR3 loop spans 16 amino acids. The CDR3: CASSQVQRTMNTEAFF. As DNA, the CDR3 is TGCGCCAGCAGCCAAGTCCAGAGAACGATGAACACTGAAGCTTTCTTT.

This clonotype has a count of ten or more. The J gene is TRBJ2-1, the V gene TRBV11-3, with D unresolved. Germline-derived CDR1 and CDR2 are SGHNT and YENEEA. The CDR3 is 15 amino acids. Trimming cost V 6 bases and J 1 base, with 13 bases left between them. The CDR3 DNA follows: TGTGCCAGCAGGCAAGGGTTAGGATCCTACAATGAGCAGTTCTTC. Encoded protein: CASRQGLGSYNEQFF.

The table lists this clonotype with many counts. The rearrangement uses TRBV5-4 and TRBJ2-7, with TRBD1 matching 9 bases. This CDR3 has 15 residues. Germline V gene lookup returns CDR1 SGHNT and CDR2 YYREEE (reference sequence). V lost 0 bases, J lost 1 base, and 2 bases stayed unmatched. CDR3 loop: CASSLADRGSYEQYF. CDR3 sequence (DNA): TGTGCCAGCAGCTTGGCGGACAGGGGTTCCTACGAGCAGTACTTC. Full variable domain (outside the CDR3, taken from reference TRBV5-4 and TRBJ2-7): ETGVTQSPTHLIKTRGQQVTLRCSSQSGHNTVSWYQQALGQGPQFIFQYYREEENGRGNFPPRFSGLQFPNYSSELNVNALELDDSALYLCASSLADRGSYEQYFGPGTRLTVT.

This chain joins TRBV29-1 and TRBJ2-1, with TRBD2 identical over 9 bases. CDR1 is SQVTM and CDR2 is ANQGSEA in the germline V gene. Losses at the gene ends were 6 bases for V and 2 bases for J; bases not matched to a gene: 11. The length of the CDR3 is 16 residues. CDR3: CSVAASGILAYNEQFF. DNA for the CDR3: TGCAGCGTGGCGGCTAGCGGGATCCTTGCCTACAATGAGCAGTTCTTC.

This clonotype was recorded at least ten times. The genes are TRBV12-3 or TRBV12-4 and TRBJ2-5; the match to TRBD1 covers 9 bases. V shed 6 bases, J shed 5 bases, and the junction held 4 bases outside the gene matches. The CDR3 loop spans 13 amino acids. The CDR3 DNA reads TGTGCCAGCAGCTTGACAGGGGGGGAGACCCAGTACTTC. This translates into CASSLTGGETQYF.

This clonotype was found many times. The germline gene is not matched at one end of the junction; a read error may be the cause. The gene calls are TRBV12-3 or TRBV12-4 and TRBJ2-5; 8 bases fit TRBD1. The CDR3 length is 16 residues. The CDR3 here is CASSIGTGPLQEAQYF. CDR3 sequence (DNA): TGTGCCAGCAGTATCGGGACAGGACCCCTCCAAGAGGCCCAGTACTTC.

This clonotype appeared many times. This rearrangement joins TRBV12-3 or TRBV12-4 to TRBJ1-1; the match to TRBD1 covers 10 bases. The ends lost 6 bases at V and 5 bases at J; junction bases unmatched: 15. The CDR3 has 17 amino acids. CDR3 in amino acids: CASRSDRGPYPDTEAFF. The CDR3 DNA is TGTGCCAGCAGATCCGACAGGGGGCCATACCCGGATACTGAAGCTTTCTTT.

The CDR3 sequence: CSAKRRGSYYEQYF. As DNA, the CDR3 is TGCAGTGCTAAAAGAAGGGGGTCTTACTACGAGCAGTACTTC. The chain combines TRBV20-1 with TRBJ2-7, with D tentatively TRBD1 (6 bases). The CDR3 spans 14 residues. The germline V gene has CDR1 DFQATT and CDR2 SNEGSKA (reference sequence). Trimming pared 4 bases from V and 3 bases from J, leaving 16 bases between.

Ten or more counts support this clonotype. V is TRBV28 and J is TRBJ2-5; no clear D gene. The CDR3 loop spans 13 amino acids. Between the trimmed V and J ends, which lost 6 bases and 6 bases, there was a span of 14 bases. Germline V gene data show CDR1 as MDHEN and CDR2 as SYDVKM. CDR3 in amino acids: CASSPGSSKTQYF. CDR3 nucleotides: TGTGCCAGCAGCCCGGGCTCCTCGAAGACCCAGTACTTC.

The chain recombines TRBV5-4 with TRBJ2-3, with D unresolved. The CDR3 consists of 13 residues. V was clipped by 0 bases and J by 6 bases, with 8 bases between them. CDR1 and CDR2 from the germline V gene are SGHNT and YYREEE (reference sequence). The CDR3 DNA reads as TGTGCCAGCAGCTTGGCGGACCGGGATACGCAGTATTTT. The encoded protein is CASSLADRDTQYF.

This clonotype was found many times. The chain carries TRBV12-5 and TRBJ2-5; 9 positions match TRBD1. This CDR3 contains 15 residues. CDR1 is LGHNT, CDR2 FRNRAP, per germline. V was clipped by 5 bases and J by 5 bases; unmatched bases: 9. The DNA of the CDR3 is TGTGCTAGTGGTCCCTCACAGGGGGCCGCGGAGACCCAGTACTTC. It codes for CASGPSQGAAETQYF.

This sequence joins TRBV20-1 and TRBJ2-7, with 7 nucleotides matching TRBD1. Germline V CDR1 and CDR2: DFQATT, SNEGSKA (reference sequence). This CDR3 comprises 12 residues. With V trimmed by 7 bases and J by 0 bases, 3 bases remained unmatched. CDR3 loop: CSGAGGSYEQYF. For the CDR3, the DNA is TGCAGTGGCGCAGGGGGCTCCTACGAGCAGTACTTC.

Many counts were recorded for this clonotype. The gene calls are TRBV13 and TRBJ2-1, with 8 bases matching TRBD1. Germline lookup yields CDR1 PRHDT and CDR2 FYEKMQ (reference sequence). The CDR3 spans 12 residues. Trimming cost V 5 bases and J 13 bases; bases outside gene matches: 7. The CDR3: CASSHDRGVQFF. DNA of the CDR3: TGTGCCAGCAGCCATGACAGGGGTGTTCAGTTCTTC.

In its sample, this clonotype was seen a few times. The chain uses TRBV6-1 and TRBJ2-1, with 11 bases identical to TRBD2. The CDR3 length is 15 residues. Germline-derived CDR1 and CDR2 are MNHNS and SASEGT. The J segment lost 7 bases and the V segment lost 6 bases, leaving 8 bases of the junction unmatched. CDR3 bases: TGTGCCAGCAGCAGAATAGCGGGAGGGTGGAATGAGCAGTTCTTC. It encodes CASSRIAGGWNEQFF.

The CDR3 loop is CATSGGFEETQYF. In DNA form, the CDR3 reads TGTGCCACCAGTGGAGGTTTTGAAGAGACCCAGTACTTC. The rearrangement joins TRBV24-1 to TRBJ2-5, with D unclear. The V end lost 5 bases, the J end lost 3 bases, and 9 bases lay between the germline ends. Per germline, CDR1 KGHDR and CDR2 SFDVKD. The CDR3 length is 13 residues.

This clonotype appeared many times. This chain connects TRBV6-1 to TRBJ2-1, with TRBD1 matching over 8 bases. Losses at the gene ends were 7 bases for V and 12 bases for J; bases not matched to a gene: 11. The CDR3 is 13 amino acids. Germline CDR1 is MNHNS and CDR2 is SASEGT. CDR3 nucleotides: TGTGCCAGCACCGCGACAGGGGCCCCTGTGCAGTTCTTC. Amino acids: CASTATGAPVQFF.

This clonotype was seen a handful of times. The V call is TRBV5-4, the J call TRBJ2-3, with a tentative D call TRBD1 (5 bases). V was shortened by 2 bases and J by 2 bases, with 15 bases between the two germline ends. Germline V gene sequence: CDR1 SGHNT, CDR2 YYREEE (reference sequence). The CDR3 contains 16 residues. CDR3 DNA: TGTGCCAGCAGCTTCATAGGGGCCTCTGTCACAGATACGCAGTATTTT. It codes for CASSFIGASVTDTQYF.

In this sample, this clonotype turned up many times. V gene TRBV20-1 combines with J gene TRBJ2-1, with D possibly called TRBD1 or TRBD2 (5 bases each). Trimming took off 0 bases at V and 6 bases at J, with 15 bases between the two ends. CDR3 length: 15 amino acids. Germline V gene sequence: CDR1 DFQATT, CDR2 SNEGSKA (reference sequence). As DNA, the CDR3 is TGCAGTGCTAGAGATCCCCGGGGTAGGGGCAATGAGCAGTTCTTC. Protein sequence: CSARDPRGRGNEQFF.

The rearrangement links TRBV7-8 to TRBJ1-5; D perhaps matches TRBD1 (5 bases). CDR3 length: 17 residues. Trimming took off 2 bases at V and 0 bases at J, with 14 bases between the two ends. Looked up from germline, CDR1 is SGHVS and CDR2 is FQNEAQ. The DNA of the CDR3 is TGTGCCAGCAGCTTATTCCCGCAGGGCTCTAGCAATCAGCCCCAGCATTTT. This translates into CASSLFPQGSSNQPQHF. Full variable domain (rest looked up from reference TRBV7-8 and TRBJ1-5): GAGVSQSPRYKVAKRGQDVALRCDPISGHVSLFWYQQALGQGPEFLTYFQNEAQLDKSGLPSDRFFAERPEGSVSTLKIQRTQQEDSAVYLCASSLFPQGSSNQPQHFGDGTRLSIL.

The chain recombines TRBV5-1 with TRBJ2-2; no firm D call. The ends were cut back, 3 bases at V and 3 bases at J, with 12 bases in the middle. Per germline, CDR1 SGHRS and CDR2 YFSETQ. The CDR3 covers 15 residues. CDR3 sequence reads: CASSSMAPDTGELFF. The CDR3 bases are TGCGCCAGCAGCTCAATGGCCCCAGACACCGGGGAGCTGTTTTTT.

This clonotype has a count of ten or more. V and J are TRBV24-1 and TRBJ1-1, with 7 bases aligning to TRBD1. The CDR3 is 12 amino acids. Germline CDR1 KGHDR, CDR2 SFDVKD. V dropped 2 bases and J dropped 8; count of bases not matched to a gene: 1. The CDR3 region has the DNA TGTGCCACCAGTGATTCGGACAGGGAAGCTTTCTTT. Its protein is CATSDSDREAFF.

This clonotype has at least ten counts. The chain carries TRBV9 and TRBJ1-2, with D unclear. The CDR3 spans 15 residues. Trimming left V 0 bases short and J 5 bases short, with 14 bases between. Germline V gene lookup returns CDR1 SGDLS and CDR2 YYNGEE. This chain's CDR3 is CASSVAATASYGYTF. As DNA, the CDR3 is TGTGCCAGCAGCGTAGCCGCTACCGCCAGTTATGGCTACACCTTC.